These 26 T cell receptor beta chains share one sample of origin, sequenced in a study of T cells in localized non-small cell lung cancer. Assay used: immunoSEQ multiplex PCR; TCRdb lists only in-frame clones, some missing. The data contain tens of thousands of clones, over 80% of them singletons. This specimen was PBMCs, taken before any cancer treatment. All receptors derive from a man aged 35-69 years with stage II squamous cell lung carcinoma.

V and J are TRBV6-4 and TRBJ2-3, with 7 bases aligning to TRBD2. The CDR3 sequence is 16 residues long. CDR1 MRHNA and CDR2 SNTAGT come from the germline V gene. The junction had 7 bases not matched to a gene; V was cut back by 3 bases and J by 1 base. CDR3 sequence: CASSEKPSGGTDTQYF. Here the CDR3 DNA reads TGTGCCAGCAGTGAAAAACCTAGCGGCGGCACAGATACGCAGTATTTT.

Here the CDR3 DNA reads TGTGCCAGCAGCCTCGGACTAGAGGTGCGCAATGAGCAGTTCTTC. Translation gives CASSLGLEVRNEQFF. The chain is built from TRBV6-5 and TRBJ2-1; TRBD2 agrees at 7 bases. The CDR3 runs 15 residues. From germline, CDR1 is MNHEY and CDR2 SVGAGI. J gave up 6 bases and V 6 bases, and 11 bases lay outside the gene matches.

J is TRBJ2-1 and V is TRBV5-4; no firm D call. V lost 3 bases and J 6 bases, leaving 16 bases between the germline ends. CDR1 is SGHNT, CDR2 YYREEE, per germline (reference sequence). The CDR3 length is 15 residues. CDR3 residues: CASSSPTRGPNEQFF. CDR3 nucleotide sequence: TGTGCCAGCAGCTCCCCCACCCGCGGCCCCAATGAGCAGTTCTTC. Drawing the rest from reference TRBV5-4 and TRBJ2-1, the complete variable domain is ETGVTQSPTHLIKTRGQQVTLRCSSQSGHNTVSWYQQALGQGPQFIFQYYREEENGRGNFPPRFSGLQFPNYSSELNVNALELDDSALYLCASSSPTRGPNEQFFGPGTRLTVL.

A few counts support this clone. This chain uses TRBV30 with TRBJ1-4, with D perhaps TRBD1 (6 bases). This CDR3 comprises 15 residues. V was trimmed by 2 bases and J by 5 bases, leaving 15 bases between them. Germline assignment: CDR1 GTSNPN and CDR2 SVGIG (reference sequence). In DNA, the CDR3 is TGTGCCTGGAGTAGCTCCGGGGGGCTGAATGAAAAACTGTTTTTT. Translating gives CAWSSSGGLNEKLFF.

This clone was seen once. The gene calls are TRBV2 and TRBJ2-1; TRBD1 agrees at 9 bases. Germline V lookup: CDR1 SNHLY, CDR2 FYNNEI. Trimming removed 6 bases from V and 6 bases from J; junction bases left unmatched: 6. The CDR3 runs 14 residues. The CDR3 here is CASSRETGGNEQFF. In DNA, the CDR3 is TGTGCCAGCAGCCGGGAGACAGGGGGCAATGAGCAGTTCTTC.

This clone came up once. The chain carries TRBV6-6 and TRBJ1-1; a weak D match, TRBD1 (5 bases). This CDR3 is 13 amino acids long. Germline V CDR1 and CDR2: MNHNY, SVGAGI (reference sequence). Between the trimmed V and J ends, which lost 2 bases and 8 bases, there was a span of 12 bases. DNA for the CDR3: TGTGCCAGCAGTTACGGGATGACAGCAGAAGCTTTCTTT. It codes for CASSYGMTAEAFF.

The gene calls are TRBV18 and TRBJ1-1; 7 bases map to TRBD1. This CDR3 contains 13 residues. The ends lost 6 bases at V and 6 bases at J; junction bases unmatched: 7. The V gene's germline CDR1 is KGHSH and CDR2 LQKENI. The CDR3 region is CASSYKQGSEAFF. CDR3 nucleotide sequence: TGTGCCAGCTCTTACAAACAGGGGTCTGAAGCTTTCTTT.

This chain connects TRBV9 to TRBJ2-3; 12 nucleotides match TRBD2. V was clipped by 0 bases and J by 4 bases; unmatched bases: 3. This CDR3 comprises 16 residues. Germline loops: CDR1 SGDLS, CDR2 YYNGEE. CDR3 in DNA: TGTGCCAGCAGCGTAGGTAGACTAGCGGGGGCAGATACGCAGTATTTT. Translation: CASSVGRLAGADTQYF. The full variable domain, rest sourced from reference TRBV9 and TRBJ2-3, is DSGVTQTPKHLITATGQRVTLRCSPRSGDLSVYWYQQSLDQGLQFLIQYYNGEERAKGNILERFSAQQFPDLHSELNLSSLELGDSALYFCASSVGRLAGADTQYFGPGTRLTVL.

V is TRBV4-1 and J is TRBJ2-3; D gene ambiguous. V lost 1 base and J lost 5, with 7 bases in between. This CDR3 region has 13 residues. The V gene's germline CDR1 is MGHRA and CDR2 YSYEKL. CDR3 in amino acids: CASSQGRLDTQYF. The CDR3 nucleotides read TGCGCCAGCAGCCAAGGCCGTTTAGATACGCAGTATTTT.

The V and J genes are TRBV9 and TRBJ1-1; 8 bases fit TRBD1. CDR1 SGDLS and CDR2 YYNGEE come from the germline V gene. This CDR3 region has 15 residues. Germline trimming cut 2 bases from V and 5 bases from J; bases unmatched to any gene: 8. The CDR3 is CASSVNYRGRTEAFF. The CDR3 region has the DNA TGTGCCAGCAGCGTTAATTACAGGGGGAGGACTGAAGCTTTCTTT. Full variable domain (remainder filled in from reference TRBV9 and TRBJ1-1): DSGVTQTPKHLITATGQRVTLRCSPRSGDLSVYWYQQSLDQGLQFLIQYYNGEERAKGNILERFSAQQFPDLHSELNLSSLELGDSALYFCASSVNYRGRTEAFFGQGTRLTVV.

J is TRBJ2-4 and V is TRBV18; 9 bases agree with TRBD1. This CDR3 contains 17 residues. From germline, CDR1 is KGHSH and CDR2 LQKENI. V lost 4 bases, J lost 3 bases, and 10 bases stayed unmatched. The CDR3 sequence is CASSRRQGGLDKNIQYF. CDR3 sequence (DNA): TGTGCCAGCTCACGGAGACAGGGGGGTTTGGACAAAAACATTCAGTACTTC.

The chain employs TRBV6-6 and TRBJ1-2; D might be TRBD1 (5 bases). The CDR3 spans 14 residues. Per the germline V gene, CDR1 is MNHNY and CDR2 is SVGAGI (reference sequence). V gave up 2 bases and J gave up 2 bases, with 9 bases separating them. The CDR3 region has the DNA TGTGCCAGCAGTTACGAGGGGAGCAACTATGGCTACACCTTC. This gives the protein CASSYEGSNYGYTF.

This chain links TRBV6-5 with TRBJ2-3; D call uncertain. Germline CDR1 is MNHEY and CDR2 is SVGAGI. V was pared by 3 bases and J by 0 bases, with 10 bases between. The CDR3 has 15 amino acids. The CDR3 region is CASSYFEDSTDTQYF. DNA for the CDR3: TGTGCCAGCAGTTATTTCGAGGATAGCACAGATACGCAGTATTTT.

The chain carries TRBV5-1 and TRBJ2-7, with 12 bases identical to TRBD1. CDR3 length: 14 residues. V trimming: 3 bases; J trimming: 7 bases; junction bases outside the gene matches: 5. Germline V CDR1 and CDR2: SGHRS, YFSETQ. CDR3 DNA sequence: TGCGCCAGCAGCTCCGGGACAGGGGGCCGGGAGCAGTACTTC. It translates to CASSSGTGGREQYF. Full variable domain (remainder filled in from reference TRBV5-1 and TRBJ2-7): KAGVTQTPRYLIKTRGQQVTLSCSPISGHRSVSWYQQTPGQGLQFLFEYFSETQRNKGNFPGRFSGRQFSNSRSEMNVSTLELGDSALYLCASSSGTGGREQYFGPGTRLTVT.

The chain combines TRBV19 with TRBJ2-6; either TRBD1 or TRBD2 may fit D (6 bases each). CDR3 length equals 16 residues. Trimming left V 7 bases short and J 4 bases short, with 17 bases between. Germline loops: CDR1 LNHDA, CDR2 SQIVND (reference sequence). The CDR3 region has the DNA TGTGCCAGTACAGGTATTGGGGGGCAAGGGGCCAACGTCCTGACTTTC. Translation: CASTGIGGQGANVLTF.

The chain joins TRBV18 to TRBJ1-1, with a possible D match to TRBD1 (5 bases). Trimming took off 11 bases at V and 4 bases at J, with 17 bases between the two ends. The CDR3 contains 13 residues. CDR1 is KGHSH and CDR2 is LQKENI in the germline V gene. CDR3 DNA sequence: TGTGCCGGAGCGGGGCCTGAGGCCACTGAAGCTTTCTTT. This encodes CAGAGPEATEAFF. Full variable domain (remainder filled in from reference TRBV18 and TRBJ1-1): NAGVMQNPRHLVRRRGQEARLRCSPMKGHSHVYWYRQLPEEGLKFMVYLQKENIIDESGMPKERFSAEFPKEGPSILRIQQVVRGDSAAYFCAGAGPEATEAFFGQGTRLTVV.

The chain recombines TRBV19 with TRBJ1-1, with 9 bases that match TRBD1. The CDR3 spans 16 residues. V dropped 3 bases and J dropped 5; count of bases not matched to a gene: 10. In germline, CDR1 is LNHDA, CDR2 SQIVND (reference sequence). CDR3 DNA sequence: TGTGCCAGTAGTATGGATACAGGGGGCGTGGGAACTGAAGCTTTCTTT. Its protein product is CASSMDTGGVGTEAFF.

The chain joins TRBV7-9 to TRBJ1-1; D is uncertain. Deletions cut 1 base from V and 11 bases from J, with 26 bases between. CDR1 and CDR2 (germline): SEHNR, FQNEAQ (reference sequence). The CDR3 loop spans 17 amino acids. The CDR3 DNA reads TGTGCCAGCAGCTTAGGGTTCGCAGACGTCGGAACAGTAGCGGCTTTCTTT. This codes for CASSLGFADVGTVAAFF.

J is TRBJ1-5 and V is TRBV19; the match to TRBD1 covers 9 bases. From germline, CDR1 is LNHDA and CDR2 SQIVND (reference sequence). The CDR3 consists of 15 residues. With V trimmed by 10 bases and J by 3 bases, 10 bases remained unmatched. CDR3 coding DNA: TGTGCCACCCAGGTCGACAGGGGGATCAATCAGCCCCAGCATTTT. Translated: CATQVDRGINQPQHF.

V gene TRBV15 combines with J gene TRBJ2-5; D is undetermined. The DNA end favors TRBJ2-7, so the J call may be wrong. Germline V gene sequence: CDR1 LNHNV, CDR2 YYDKDF (reference sequence). The CDR3 totals 14 residues. The CDR3 region is CATSRGSIAYEQYF. The CDR3 nucleotides are TGTGCCACCAGCAGGGGCAGTATAGCCTACGAGCAGTACTTC.

This clone has more than one count but fewer than ten. In DNA, the CDR3 is TGTGCCAGCAGTCCCGGGACAGGGAATCAGCCCCAGCATTTT. Amino acid sequence: CASSPGTGNQPQHF. The rearrangement links TRBV7-3 to TRBJ1-5, with 9 bases that match TRBD1. This CDR3 region has 14 residues. Germline V gene lookup returns CDR1 SGHTA and CDR2 FQGTGA. J was trimmed by 4 bases and V by 6 bases; bases with no gene match: 4. The complete variable domain, with remaining parts taken from reference TRBV7-3 and TRBJ1-5, reads GAGVSQTPSNKVTEKGKYVELRCDPISGHTALYWYRQSLGQGPEFLIYFQGTGAADDSGLPNDRFFAVRPEGSVSTLKIQRTERGDSAVYLCASSPGTGNQPQHFGDGTRLSIL.

This clone was recorded only once. V usage is TRBV6-5 and J usage is TRBJ1-2; D is possibly TRBD1 (6 bases). This CDR3 is built from 15 residues. V was trimmed by 5 bases and J by 7 bases, leaving 20 bases between them. From germline, CDR1 is MNHEY and CDR2 SVGAGI. Written as DNA, the CDR3 is TGTGCCAGCAGTCCGCCTTCGGACCAGGGGTTTGGCTACACCTTC. Translation gives CASSPPSDQGFGYTF.

In its sample, this clone was seen once. This chain's CDR3 is CASSYSNRGDTEAFF. In nucleotides, the CDR3 is TGTGCCAGCAGTTACTCGAACCGGGGGGACACTGAAGCTTTCTTT. This chain uses TRBV6-6 with TRBJ1-1; TRBD1 might be the D (5 bases). Germline assignment: CDR1 MNHNY and CDR2 SVGAGI (reference sequence). Trimming shortened V by 0 bases and J by 3 bases, and 11 bases separated the two germline ends. The CDR3 is 15 amino acids.

V usage is TRBV7-9 and J usage is TRBJ1-1; D might be TRBD1 (5 bases). Germline V lookup: CDR1 SEHNR, CDR2 FQNEAQ (reference sequence). Trimming pared 5 bases from V and 10 bases from J, leaving 14 bases between. The CDR3 extends over 12 amino acids. DNA for the CDR3: TGTGCCAGCAGCGTCCGGGGCGACGGAGCTTTCTTT. Translating it yields CASSVRGDGAFF.

The V and J genes are TRBV29-1 and TRBJ1-1, with D possibly being TRBD1 (5 bases). Germline values: CDR1 SQVTM, CDR2 ANQGSEA. The V end lost 5 bases, the J end lost 1 base, and 17 bases lay between the germline ends. There are 15 residues in the CDR3. CDR3 nucleotide sequence: TGCAGCGTTCCCTCGACAGCGGGTCGGAACACTGAAGCTTTCTTT. It translates to CSVPSTAGRNTEAFF.

This chain joins TRBV5-5 and TRBJ2-2; D is ambiguous. The germline gives CDR1 SGHKS, CDR2 YYEKEE (reference sequence). V dropped 2 bases and J dropped 7 bases, with 12 bases sitting between them. The CDR3 is made up of 14 amino acids. The DNA of the CDR3 is TGTGCCAGCAGCTTTTTGGTTTTAAACGGGGAGCTGTTTTTT. Translation: CASSFLVLNGELFF.